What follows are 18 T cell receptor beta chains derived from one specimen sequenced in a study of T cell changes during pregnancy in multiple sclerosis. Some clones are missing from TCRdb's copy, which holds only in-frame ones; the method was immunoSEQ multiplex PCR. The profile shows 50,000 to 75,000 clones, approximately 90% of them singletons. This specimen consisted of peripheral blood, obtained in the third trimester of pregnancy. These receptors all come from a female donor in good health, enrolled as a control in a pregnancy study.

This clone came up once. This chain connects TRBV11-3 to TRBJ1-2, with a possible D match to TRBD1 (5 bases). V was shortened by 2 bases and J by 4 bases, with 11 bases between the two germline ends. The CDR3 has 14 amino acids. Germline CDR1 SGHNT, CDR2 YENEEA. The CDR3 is CASSLQGIIYGYTF. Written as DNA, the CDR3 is TGTGCCAGCAGCTTACAGGGTATCATCTATGGCTACACCTTC.

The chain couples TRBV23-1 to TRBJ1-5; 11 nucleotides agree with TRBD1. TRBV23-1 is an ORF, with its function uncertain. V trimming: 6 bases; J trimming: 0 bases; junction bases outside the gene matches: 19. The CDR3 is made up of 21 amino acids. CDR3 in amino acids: CASSPTNSGTGGPYSNQPQHF. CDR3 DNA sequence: TGCGCCAGCAGCCCCACCAACTCCGGGACAGGGGGGCCTTATAGCAATCAGCCCCAGCATTTT.

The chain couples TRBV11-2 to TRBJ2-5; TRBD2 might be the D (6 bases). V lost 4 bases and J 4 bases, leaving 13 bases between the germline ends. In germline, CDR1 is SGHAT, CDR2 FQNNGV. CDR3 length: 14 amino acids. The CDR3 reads CASSWTRGGETQYF. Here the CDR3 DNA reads TGTGCCAGCAGCTGGACGCGGGGAGGAGAGACCCAGTACTTC.

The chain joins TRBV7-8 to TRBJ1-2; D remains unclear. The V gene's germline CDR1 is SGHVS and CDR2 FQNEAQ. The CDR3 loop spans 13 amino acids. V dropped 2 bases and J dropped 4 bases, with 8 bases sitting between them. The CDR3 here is CASSLRRSYGYTF. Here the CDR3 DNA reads TGTGCCAGCAGCTTACGCCGTAGCTATGGCTACACCTTC.

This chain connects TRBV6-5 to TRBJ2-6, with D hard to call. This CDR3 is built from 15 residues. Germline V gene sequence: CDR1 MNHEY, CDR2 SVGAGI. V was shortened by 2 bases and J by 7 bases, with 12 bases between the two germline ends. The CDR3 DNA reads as TGTGCCAGCAGTTACAGCAGGATCGGAGCCAACGTCCTGACTTTC. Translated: CASSYSRIGANVLTF.

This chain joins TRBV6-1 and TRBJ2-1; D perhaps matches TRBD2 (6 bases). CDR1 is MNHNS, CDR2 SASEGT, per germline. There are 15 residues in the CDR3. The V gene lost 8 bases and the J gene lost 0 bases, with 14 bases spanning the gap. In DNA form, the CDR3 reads TGTGCCAGCGGGGGACTTTTGAGCTCCTACAATGAGCAGTTCTTC. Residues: CASGGLLSSYNEQFF.

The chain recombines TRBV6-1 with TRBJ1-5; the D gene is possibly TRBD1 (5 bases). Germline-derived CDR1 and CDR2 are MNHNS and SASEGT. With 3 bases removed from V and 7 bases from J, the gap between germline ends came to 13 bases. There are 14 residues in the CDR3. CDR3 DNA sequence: TGTGCCAGCAGTGACAGGGAAGTTGTACAGCCCCAGCATTTT. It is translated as CASSDREVVQPQHF.

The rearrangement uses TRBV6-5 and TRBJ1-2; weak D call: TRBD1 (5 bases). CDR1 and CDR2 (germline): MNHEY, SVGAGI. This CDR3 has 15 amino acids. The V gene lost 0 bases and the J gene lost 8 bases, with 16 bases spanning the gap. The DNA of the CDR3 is TGTGCCAGCAGTTACTCTCCGGCCATGGGGGGGGGCTACACCTTC. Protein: CASSYSPAMGGGYTF.

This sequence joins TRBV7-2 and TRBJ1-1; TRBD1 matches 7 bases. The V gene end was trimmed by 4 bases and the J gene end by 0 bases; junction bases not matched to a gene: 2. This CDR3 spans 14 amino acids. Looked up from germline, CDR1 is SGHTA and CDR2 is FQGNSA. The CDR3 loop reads CASSSGQMNTEAFF. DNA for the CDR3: TGTGCCAGCAGCTCGGGACAGATGAACACTGAAGCTTTCTTT.

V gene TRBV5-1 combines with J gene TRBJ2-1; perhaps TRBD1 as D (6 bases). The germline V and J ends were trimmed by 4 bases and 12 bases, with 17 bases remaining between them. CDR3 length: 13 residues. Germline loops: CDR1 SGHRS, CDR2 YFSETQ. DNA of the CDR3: TGCGCCAGCAGCAGAGCGGACAGTTTCGGGCAGTTCTTC. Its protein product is CASSRADSFGQFF.

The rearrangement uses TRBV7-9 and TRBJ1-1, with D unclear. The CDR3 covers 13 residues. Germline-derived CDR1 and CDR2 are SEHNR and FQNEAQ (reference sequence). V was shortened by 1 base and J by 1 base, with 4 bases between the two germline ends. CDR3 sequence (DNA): TGTGCCAGCAGCTTAGAAGCGAACACTGAAGCTTTCTTT. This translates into CASSLEANTEAFF.

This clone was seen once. CDR3 bases: TGTGCCTGGAGTGTATCCCCGGTCCTCTATGGCTACACCTTC. As protein: CAWSVSPVLYGYTF. V is TRBV30 and J is TRBJ1-2, with D hard to call. This CDR3 has 14 amino acids. The germline V and J ends were trimmed by 0 bases and 4 bases, with 12 bases remaining between them. Germline lookup yields CDR1 GTSNPN and CDR2 SVGIG (reference sequence).

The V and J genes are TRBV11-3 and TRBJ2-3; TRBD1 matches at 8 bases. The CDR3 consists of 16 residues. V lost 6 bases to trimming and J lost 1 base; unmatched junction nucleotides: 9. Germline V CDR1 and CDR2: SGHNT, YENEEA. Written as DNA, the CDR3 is TGTGCCAGCAGTCGCGGTGGGGGACAGGGCACAGATACGCAGTATTTT. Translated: CASSRGGGQGTDTQYF.

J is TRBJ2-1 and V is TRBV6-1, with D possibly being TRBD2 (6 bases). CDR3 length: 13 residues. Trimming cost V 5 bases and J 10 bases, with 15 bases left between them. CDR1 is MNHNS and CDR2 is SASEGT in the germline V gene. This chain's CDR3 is CASSLLLAGEQFF. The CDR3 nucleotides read TGTGCCAGCAGTCTCCTACTAGCCGGGGAGCAGTTCTTC.

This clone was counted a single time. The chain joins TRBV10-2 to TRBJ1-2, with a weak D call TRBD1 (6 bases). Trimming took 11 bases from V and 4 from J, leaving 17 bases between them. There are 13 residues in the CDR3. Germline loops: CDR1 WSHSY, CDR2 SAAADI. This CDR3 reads CAGAMQGTYGYTF. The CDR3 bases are TGCGCCGGGGCCATGCAGGGGACCTATGGCTACACCTTC.

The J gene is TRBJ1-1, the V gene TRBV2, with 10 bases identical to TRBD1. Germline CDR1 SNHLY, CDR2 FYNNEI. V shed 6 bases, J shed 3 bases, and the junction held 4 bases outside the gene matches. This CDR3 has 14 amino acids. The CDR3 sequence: CASRRQGADTEAFF. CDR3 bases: TGTGCCAGCAGACGACAGGGGGCGGACACTGAAGCTTTCTTT. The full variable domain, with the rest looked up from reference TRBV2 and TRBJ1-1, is EPEVTQTPSHQVTQMGQEVILRCVPISNHLYFYWYRQILGQKVEFLVSFYNNEISEKSEIFDDQFSVERPDGSNFTLKIRSTKLEDSAMYFCASRRQGADTEAFFGQGTRLTVV.

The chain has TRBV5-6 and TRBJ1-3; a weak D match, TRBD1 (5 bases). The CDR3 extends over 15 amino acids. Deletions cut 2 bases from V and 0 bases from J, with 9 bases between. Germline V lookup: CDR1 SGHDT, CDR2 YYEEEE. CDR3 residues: CASSFYRNSGNTIYF. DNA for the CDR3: TGTGCCAGCAGCTTCTACAGGAACTCTGGAAACACCATATATTTT.

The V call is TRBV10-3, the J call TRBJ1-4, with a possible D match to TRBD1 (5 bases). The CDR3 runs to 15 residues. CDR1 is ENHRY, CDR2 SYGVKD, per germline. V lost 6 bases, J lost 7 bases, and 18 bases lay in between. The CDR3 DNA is TGTGCCATCAGCCCCCAGGGAAGCGTGGGTGAAAAACTGTTTTTT. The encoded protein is CAISPQGSVGEKLFF.